This entry lists 5 T cell receptor beta chains sequenced from one sample in a study of long-term antiretroviral therapy in people with HIV. The immunoSEQ assay was v3.0, run at survey level. Here immunoSEQ multiplex PCR was the method, and the copy in TCRdb shows in-frame clones only, minus some. The sample includes 25,000 to 35,000 clones, about 77% of them seen just once. Sequencing used unsorted PBMCs, obtained 1.5 years before starting antiretroviral therapy. The receptors were sampled from a man younger than 35 with HIV.

This chain joins TRBV7-9 and TRBJ2-5; D may be TRBD1 or TRBD2 (5 bases each). Germline V gene lookup returns CDR1 SEHNR and CDR2 FQNEAQ (reference sequence). CDR3 length equals 15 residues. V gave up 1 base and J gave up 4 bases, with 13 bases separating them. The CDR3 DNA sequence: TGTGCCAGCAGCTTAGGAGGGACGCTCCTAGAGACCCAGTACTTC. Residues: CASSLGGTLLETQYF.

This clone was found a few times. This chain links TRBV4-1 with TRBJ1-2, with D hard to call. The V gene lost 2 bases and the J gene lost 4 bases, with 14 bases spanning the gap. Germline V lookup: CDR1 MGHRA, CDR2 YSYEKL. The length of the CDR3 is 15 residues. CDR3 protein: CASSQQEGGSYGYTF. For the CDR3, the DNA is TGCGCCAGCAGCCAACAAGAGGGAGGGAGCTATGGCTACACCTTC.

The count of this clone is one. This chain connects TRBV6-5 to TRBJ2-5; 8 bases are a match to TRBD2. Germline assignment: CDR1 MNHEY and CDR2 SVGAGI. The CDR3 has 16 residues. With 4 bases clipped from V and 1 base from J, the junction kept 8 bases outside the gene matches. CDR3 in amino acids: CASSLTSGGLQETQYF. CDR3 DNA sequence: TGTGCCAGCAGTTTAACTAGCGGAGGCCTCCAAGAGACCCAGTACTTC.

The chain has TRBV28 and TRBJ2-1; the match to TRBD1 covers 9 bases. Germline CDR1 MDHEN, CDR2 SYDVKM. V lost 6 bases, J lost 11 bases, and 11 bases stayed unmatched. The CDR3 is 14 residues long. Here the CDR3 DNA reads TGTGCCAGCAGCTCACGGGACAGGGACGGTAAGCAGTTCTTC. Translating it yields CASSSRDRDGKQFF.

The chain carries TRBV7-2 and TRBJ2-7; tentative D call: TRBD2 (6 bases). Germline CDR1 is SGHTA and CDR2 is FQGNSA. V was cut by 2 bases and J by 6 bases, with 8 bases left in between. The CDR3 sequence is 12 residues long. CDR3 in DNA: TGTGCCAGCAGCTTAAGGAGGGGCGAGCAGTACTTC. Translating gives CASSLRRGEQYF.